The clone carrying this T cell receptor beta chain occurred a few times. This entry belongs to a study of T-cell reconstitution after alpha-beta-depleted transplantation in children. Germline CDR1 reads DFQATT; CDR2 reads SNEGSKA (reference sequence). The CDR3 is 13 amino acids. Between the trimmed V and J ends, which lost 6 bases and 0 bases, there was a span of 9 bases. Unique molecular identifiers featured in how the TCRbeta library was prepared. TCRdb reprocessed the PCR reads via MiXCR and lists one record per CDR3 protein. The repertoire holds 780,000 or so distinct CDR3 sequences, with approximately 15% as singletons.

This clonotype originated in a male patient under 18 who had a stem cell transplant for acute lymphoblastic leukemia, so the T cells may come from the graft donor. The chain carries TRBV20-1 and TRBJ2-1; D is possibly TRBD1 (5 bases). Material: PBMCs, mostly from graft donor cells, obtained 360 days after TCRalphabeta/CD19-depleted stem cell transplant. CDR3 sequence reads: CSAGQSSYNEQFF. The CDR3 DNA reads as TGCAGTGCCGGACAAAGCTCCTACAATGAGCAGTTCTTC.